This entry is about one T cell receptor (beta chain). Its antigen remains unknown. Sequencing of TCR beta covered CD8+ and CD4+ T cells obtained from blood. This entry belongs to a study of CD8 T cells in Susac syndrome. Study context: Patients with Susac syndrome had blood drawn and were at that point therapy-naive, on corticosteroids, or on intravenous immunoglobulin alone.

RNA totalling roughly 0.45 to 1 ug underwent reverse transcription with random hexamers. TCRdb used MiXCR to reprocess the immunoSEQ multiplex PCR reads, holding one entry per CDR3 protein. The sample lists about 100,000 distinct CDR3 sequences, 95% occurring once. Looked up from germline, CDR1 is DFQATT and CDR2 is SNEGSKA (reference sequence). V lost 7 bases to trimming and J lost 5 bases; unmatched junction nucleotides: 7. There are 13 residues in the CDR3. Regarding the study as a whole: Among active patients and in TEMRA cells, CD8+ clonal expansion in Susac reached its peak.

Sequencing was carried out using CD8+ T cells from PBMCs. The TCR originated in a human donor with Susac syndrome. This rearrangement joins TRBV20-1 to TRBJ2-7, with 11 bases fitting TRBD1. The CDR3 sequence is CSVSDRGRHEQYF. The CDR3, as DNA: TGCAGTGTTTCGGACAGGGGGCGACACGAGCAGTACTTC.